This entry concerns a single TCR beta chain. The sample comes from a study of blood T cell repertoires in COVID-19. The germline V gene encodes CDR1 LGHDT and CDR2 YNNKEL (reference sequence). CDR3 size: 14 residues. Between the trimmed V and J ends, which lost 3 bases and 6 bases, there was a span of 14 bases. The repertoire was sequenced with immunoSEQ multiplex PCR; TCRdb's copy has only in-frame clones and lacks some. The sample records about 170,000 clones, about 82% being singletons. Seattle's enrolled individuals joined amid active infection and were then monitored longitudinally. The clonotype originates from an elderly woman with COVID-19, enrolled during active disease. V is TRBV3-1 (or the pseudogene TRBV3-2) and J is TRBJ1-1; unclear D gene. The sequenced material came from peripheral blood. The CDR3 DNA reads as TGTGCCAGCAGCCACCTGTCCCGCGGGGCTGAAGCTTTCTTT. It specifies CASSHLSRGAEAFF.